This section outlines one TCR beta chain sequence together with its context. The antigen remains undetermined. The data stem from a study of T cells after yellow fever vaccination. Study results and limitations: The appearance of a small share of clonotypes in both CD4 and CD8 compartments was observed. The secondary response peaked faster, at day 5 versus 15, but was weaker.

Using its own MiXCR run on the 5' RACE reads, TCRdb lists one record per CDR3 protein. This sample has hundreds of thousands of distinct CDR3 sequences, with 3.6% found just once. Germline V gives CDR1 MNHEY, CDR2 SVGEGT. V gave up 8 bases and J gave up 0 bases, with 5 bases separating them. The CDR3 is 12 residues long. The source was PBMCs, collected on the day of the yellow fever booster vaccination. The chain employs TRBV6-2 or TRBV6-3 and TRBJ1-3; D is unclear. The receptor comes from a young man who received the YFV17D yellow fever vaccine. CDR3 nucleotides: TGTGCCAGCGGCTACTCTGGAAACACCATATATTTT. This encodes CASGYSGNTIYF.